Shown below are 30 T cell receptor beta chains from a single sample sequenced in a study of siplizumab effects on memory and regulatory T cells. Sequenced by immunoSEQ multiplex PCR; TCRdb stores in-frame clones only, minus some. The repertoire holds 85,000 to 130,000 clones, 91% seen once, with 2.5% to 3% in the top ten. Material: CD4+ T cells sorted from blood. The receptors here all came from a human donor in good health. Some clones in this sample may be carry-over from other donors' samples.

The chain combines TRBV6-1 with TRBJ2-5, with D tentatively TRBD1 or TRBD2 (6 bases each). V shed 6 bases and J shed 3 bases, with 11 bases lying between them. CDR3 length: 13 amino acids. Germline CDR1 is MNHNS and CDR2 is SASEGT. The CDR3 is CASREGHEETQYF. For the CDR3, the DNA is TGTGCCAGCAGGGAGGGACACGAAGAGACCCAGTACTTC.

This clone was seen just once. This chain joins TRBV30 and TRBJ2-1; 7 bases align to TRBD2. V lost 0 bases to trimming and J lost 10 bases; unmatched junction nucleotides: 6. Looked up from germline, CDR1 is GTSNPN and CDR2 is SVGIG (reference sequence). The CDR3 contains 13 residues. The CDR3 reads CAWSVQSGTEQFF. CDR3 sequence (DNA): TGTGCCTGGAGTGTACAGAGCGGGACGGAGCAGTTCTTC.

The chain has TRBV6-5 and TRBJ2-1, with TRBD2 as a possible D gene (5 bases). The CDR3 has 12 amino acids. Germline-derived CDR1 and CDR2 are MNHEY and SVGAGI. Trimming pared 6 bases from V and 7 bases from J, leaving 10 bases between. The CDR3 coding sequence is TGTGCCAGCAGAAGGACTCGGAATGAGCAGTTCTTC. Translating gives CASRRTRNEQFF.

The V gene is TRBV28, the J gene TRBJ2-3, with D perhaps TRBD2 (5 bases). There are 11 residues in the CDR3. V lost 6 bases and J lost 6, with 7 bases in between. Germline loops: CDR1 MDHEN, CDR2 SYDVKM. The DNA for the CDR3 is TGTGCCAGCAGGGCGGGTGATACGCAGTATTTT. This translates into CASRAGDTQYF.

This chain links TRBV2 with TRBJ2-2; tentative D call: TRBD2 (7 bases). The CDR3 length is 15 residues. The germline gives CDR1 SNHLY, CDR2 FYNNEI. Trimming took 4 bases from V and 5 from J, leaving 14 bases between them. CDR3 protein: CASSAGGGYTGELFF. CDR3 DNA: TGTGCCAGCAGTGCGGGGGGCGGTTATACCGGGGAGCTGTTTTTT.

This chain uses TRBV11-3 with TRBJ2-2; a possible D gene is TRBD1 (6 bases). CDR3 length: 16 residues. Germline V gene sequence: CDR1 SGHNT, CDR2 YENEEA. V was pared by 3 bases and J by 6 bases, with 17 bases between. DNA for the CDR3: TGTGCCAGCAGCTTTAGTTACAGGGCAGGGGCCGGGGAGCTGTTTTTT. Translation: CASSFSYRAGAGELFF.

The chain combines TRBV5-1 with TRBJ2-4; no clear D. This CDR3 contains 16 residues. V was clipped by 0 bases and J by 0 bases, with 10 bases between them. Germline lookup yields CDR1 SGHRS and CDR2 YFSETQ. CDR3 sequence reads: CASSLGHGRAKNIQYF. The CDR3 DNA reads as TGCGCCAGCAGCTTGGGGCACGGCCGAGCCAAAAACATTCAGTACTTC.

CDR3 loop: CASSLGKRTPYNEQFF. The CDR3 region has the DNA TGTGCCAGCAGCTTAGGGAAGCGGACCCCCTACAATGAGCAGTTCTTC. This rearrangement joins TRBV11-2 to TRBJ2-1, with a tentative D call TRBD2 (5 bases). V lost 1 base, J lost 2 bases, and 12 bases lay in between. The CDR3 totals 16 residues. Germline V gene sequence: CDR1 SGHAT, CDR2 FQNNGV.

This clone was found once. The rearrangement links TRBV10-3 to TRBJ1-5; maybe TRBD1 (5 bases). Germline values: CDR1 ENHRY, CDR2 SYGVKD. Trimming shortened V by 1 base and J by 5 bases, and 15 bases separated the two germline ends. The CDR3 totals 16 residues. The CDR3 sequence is CAISEWGGSLHQPQHF. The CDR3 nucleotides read TGTGCCATCAGTGAGTGGGGGGGGTCCCTTCATCAGCCCCAGCATTTT.

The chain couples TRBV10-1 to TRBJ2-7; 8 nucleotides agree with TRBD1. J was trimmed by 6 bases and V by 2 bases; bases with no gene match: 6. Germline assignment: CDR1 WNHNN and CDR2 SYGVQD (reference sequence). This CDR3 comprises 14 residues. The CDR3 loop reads CASSEGWTGSEQYF. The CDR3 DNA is TGCGCCAGCAGTGAGGGGTGGACAGGGTCCGAGCAGTACTTC.

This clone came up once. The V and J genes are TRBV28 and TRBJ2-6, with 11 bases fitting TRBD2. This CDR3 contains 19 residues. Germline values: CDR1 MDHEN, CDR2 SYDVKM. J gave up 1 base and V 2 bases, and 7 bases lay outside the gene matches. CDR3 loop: CASSLDGTSGNSGANVLTF. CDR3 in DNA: TGTGCCAGCAGTTTAGATGGGACTAGCGGCAATTCTGGGGCCAACGTCCTGACTTTC.

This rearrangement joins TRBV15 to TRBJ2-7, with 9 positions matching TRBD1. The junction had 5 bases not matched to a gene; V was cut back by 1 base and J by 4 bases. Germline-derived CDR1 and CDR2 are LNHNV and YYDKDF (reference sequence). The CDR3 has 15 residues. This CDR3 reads CATSRVGTGSYEQYF. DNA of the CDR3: TGTGCCACCAGCAGAGTAGGGACAGGGTCTTACGAGCAGTACTTC.

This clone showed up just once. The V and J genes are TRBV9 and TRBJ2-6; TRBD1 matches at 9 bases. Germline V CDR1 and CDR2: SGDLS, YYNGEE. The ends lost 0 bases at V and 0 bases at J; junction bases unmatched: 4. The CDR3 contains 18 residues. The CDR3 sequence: CASSVGDRANSGANVLTF. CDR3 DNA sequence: TGTGCCAGCAGCGTAGGGGACAGGGCTAACTCTGGGGCCAACGTCCTGACTTTC.

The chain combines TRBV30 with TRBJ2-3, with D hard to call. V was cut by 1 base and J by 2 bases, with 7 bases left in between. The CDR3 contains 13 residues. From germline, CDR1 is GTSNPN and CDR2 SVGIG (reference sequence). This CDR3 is CAWSGGNTDTQYF. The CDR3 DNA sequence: TGTGCCTGGAGTGGGGGTAACACAGATACGCAGTATTTT.

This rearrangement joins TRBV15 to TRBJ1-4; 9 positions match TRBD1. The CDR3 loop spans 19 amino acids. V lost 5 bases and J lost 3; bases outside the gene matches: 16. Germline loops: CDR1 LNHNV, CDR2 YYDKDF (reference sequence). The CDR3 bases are TGTGCCACCAGCCCCTCTACGGGACAGGGCAAGTTTTCTAATGAAAAACTGTTTTTT. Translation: CATSPSTGQGKFSNEKLFF.

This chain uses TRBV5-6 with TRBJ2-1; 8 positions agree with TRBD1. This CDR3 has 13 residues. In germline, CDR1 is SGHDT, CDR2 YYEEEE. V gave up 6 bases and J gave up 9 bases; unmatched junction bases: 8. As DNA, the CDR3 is TGTGCCAGCATACACAGGGGGATCGGTGAGCAGTTCTTC. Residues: CASIHRGIGEQFF. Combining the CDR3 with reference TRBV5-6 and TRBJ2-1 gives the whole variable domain DAGVTQSPTHLIKTRGQQVTLRCSPKSGHDTVSWYQQALGQGPQFIFQYYEEEERQRGNFPDRFSGHQFPNYSSELNVNALLLGDSALYLCASIHRGIGEQFFGPGTRLTVL.

The CDR3 region has the DNA TGTGCCAGCAGGAAGGCGGGAGGGACAGATACGCAGTATTTT. This sequence encodes CASRKAGGTDTQYF. The chain couples TRBV7-3 to TRBJ2-3, with TRBD2 identical over 9 bases. Germline CDR1 and CDR2: SGHTA and FQGTGA. The CDR3 is 14 residues long. With 6 bases clipped from V and 3 bases from J, the junction kept 4 bases outside the gene matches.

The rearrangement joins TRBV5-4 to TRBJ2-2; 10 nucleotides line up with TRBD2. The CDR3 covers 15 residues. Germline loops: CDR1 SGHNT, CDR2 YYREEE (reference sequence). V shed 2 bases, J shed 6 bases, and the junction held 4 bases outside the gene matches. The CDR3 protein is CASSFGSGRSGELFF. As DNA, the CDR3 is TGTGCCAGCAGCTTTGGTAGCGGGAGGTCCGGGGAGCTGTTTTTT.

CDR3 residues: CASSQDERQYNEQFF. The CDR3 nucleotides read TGCGCCAGCAGCCAAGACGAAAGACAGTACAATGAGCAGTTCTTC. This sequence joins TRBV4-1 and TRBJ2-1; the D gene is possibly TRBD1 (5 bases). The CDR3 spans 15 residues. The V gene's germline CDR1 is MGHRA and CDR2 YSYEKL. Deletions cut 0 bases from V and 4 bases from J, with 10 bases between.

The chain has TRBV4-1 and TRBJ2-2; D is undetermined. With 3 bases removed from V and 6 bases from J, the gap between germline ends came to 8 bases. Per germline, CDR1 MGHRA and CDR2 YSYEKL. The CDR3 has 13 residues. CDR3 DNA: TGCGCCAGCAGCCATGTCAGGCCCGGGGAGCTGTTTTTT. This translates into CASSHVRPGELFF.

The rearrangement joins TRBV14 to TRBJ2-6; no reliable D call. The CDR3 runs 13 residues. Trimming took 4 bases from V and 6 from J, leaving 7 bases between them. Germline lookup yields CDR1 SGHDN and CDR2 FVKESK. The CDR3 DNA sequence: TGTGCCAGCAGCCCTCCGTCGGCCAACGTCCTGACTTTC. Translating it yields CASSPPSANVLTF.

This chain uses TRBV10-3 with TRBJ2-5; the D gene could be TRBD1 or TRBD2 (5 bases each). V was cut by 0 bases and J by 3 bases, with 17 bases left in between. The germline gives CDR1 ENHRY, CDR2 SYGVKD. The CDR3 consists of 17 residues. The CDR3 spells CAISESIIPGRKETQYF. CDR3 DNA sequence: TGTGCCATCAGTGAGTCGATTATACCGGGACGAAAAGAGACCCAGTACTTC.

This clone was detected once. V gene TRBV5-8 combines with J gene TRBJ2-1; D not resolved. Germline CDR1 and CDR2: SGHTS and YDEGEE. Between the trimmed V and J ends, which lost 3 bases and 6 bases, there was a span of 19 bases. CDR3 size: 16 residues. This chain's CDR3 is CASSSRQDFSRNEQFF. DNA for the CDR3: TGTGCCAGCAGCTCGCGACAAGACTTCTCGCGCAATGAGCAGTTCTTC.

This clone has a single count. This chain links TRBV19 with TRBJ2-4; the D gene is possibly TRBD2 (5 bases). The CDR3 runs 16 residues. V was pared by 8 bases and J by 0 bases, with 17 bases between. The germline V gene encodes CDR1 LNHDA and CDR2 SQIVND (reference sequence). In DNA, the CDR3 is TGTGCCAGTCATCCGGGGAACCGAGAAGCCAAAAACATTCAGTACTTC. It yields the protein CASHPGNREAKNIQYF.

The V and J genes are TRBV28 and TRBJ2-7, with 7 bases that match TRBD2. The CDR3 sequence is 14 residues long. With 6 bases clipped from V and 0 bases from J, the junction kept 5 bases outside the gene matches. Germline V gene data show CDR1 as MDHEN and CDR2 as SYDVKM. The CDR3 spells CASRLTGGSYEQYF. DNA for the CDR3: TGTGCCAGCAGGCTAACGGGGGGCTCCTACGAGCAGTACTTC.

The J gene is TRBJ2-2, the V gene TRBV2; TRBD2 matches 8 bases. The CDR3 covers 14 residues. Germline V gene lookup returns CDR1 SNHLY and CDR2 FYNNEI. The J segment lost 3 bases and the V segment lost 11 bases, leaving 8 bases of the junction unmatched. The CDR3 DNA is TGTGCCCGAGGGGCGGGAGGCTACACCGGGGAGCTGTTTTTT. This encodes CARGAGGYTGELFF.

CDR3 protein: CASSLSTGQGTGELFF. CDR3 bases: TGTGCCAGCAGTTTATCGACAGGGCAGGGCACCGGGGAGCTGTTTTTT. The chain combines TRBV27 with TRBJ2-2; 7 bases map to TRBD1. This CDR3 comprises 16 residues. Losses at the gene ends were 0 bases for V and 4 bases for J; bases not matched to a gene: 5. Germline CDR1 is MNHEY and CDR2 is SMNVEV (reference sequence).

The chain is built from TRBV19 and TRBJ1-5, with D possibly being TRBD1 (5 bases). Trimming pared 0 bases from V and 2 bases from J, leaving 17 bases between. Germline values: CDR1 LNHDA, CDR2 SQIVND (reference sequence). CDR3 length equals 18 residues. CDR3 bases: TGTGCCAGTAGTATAGATTGGGGCGGGGTCCCCGGCAATCAGCCCCAGCATTTT. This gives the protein CASSIDWGGVPGNQPQHF. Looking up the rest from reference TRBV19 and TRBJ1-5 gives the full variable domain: DGGITQSPKYLFRKEGQNVTLSCEQNLNHDAMYWYRQDPGQGLRLIYYSQIVNDFQKGDIAEGYSVSREKKESFPLTVTSAQKNPTAFYLCASSIDWGGVPGNQPQHFGDGTRLSIL.

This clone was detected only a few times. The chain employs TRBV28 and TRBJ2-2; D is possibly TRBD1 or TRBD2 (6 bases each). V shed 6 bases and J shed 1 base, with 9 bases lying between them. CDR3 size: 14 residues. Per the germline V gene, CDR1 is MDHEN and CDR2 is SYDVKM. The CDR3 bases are TGTGCCAGCAGGAAGGGGGGGAACACCGGGGAGCTGTTTTTT. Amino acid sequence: CASRKGGNTGELFF.

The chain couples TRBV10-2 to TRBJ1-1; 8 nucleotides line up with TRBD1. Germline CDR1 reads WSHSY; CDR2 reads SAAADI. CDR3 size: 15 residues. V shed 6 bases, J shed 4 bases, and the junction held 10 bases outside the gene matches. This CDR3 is CASRTGELVGTEAFF. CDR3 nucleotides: TGCGCCAGCAGGACAGGGGAACTGGTGGGCACTGAAGCTTTCTTT.